This is a list of T cell receptor beta chains from one sample in a study of cytomegalovirus exposure and HLA in healthy donors. Data came from immunoSEQ multiplex PCR; TCRdb stores just in-frame clones and leaves some out. The sample consists of 100,000 or so clones, roughly 70% of them appearing once. Sequenced: PBMCs. These receptors were taken from a man aged 40-55 years in good health and CMV-seronegative. Both conserved end residues are part of each CDR3. Fields, in order: D gene, J gene, V gene, clone size, CDR3 protein, CDR3 DNA. D genes are given only for firm matches. Only part of the rows carry a size: once, few, many, or a class if the clone is expanded.

TRBD2 TRBJ2-7 TRBV27 - CASSLSAGAYEQYF TGTGCCAGCAGTTTATCAGCGGGAGCCTACGAGCAGTACTTC
TRBD1 TRBJ2-5 TRBV27 - CASRGQGRETQYF TGTGCCAGCAGGGGACAGGGAAGGGAGACCCAGTACTTC
- TRBJ1-1 TRBV6-1 few CASSSITGWVTEAFF TGTGCCAGCAGCTCTATAACAGGGTGGGTCACTGAAGCTTTCTTT
TRBD2 TRBJ2-2 TRBV7-3 - CASSLTSGGADTGELFF TGTGCCAGCAGCTTAACTAGCGGGGGGGCCGACACCGGGGAGCTGTTTTTT
TRBD1 TRBJ2-1 TRBV27 - CASSLFGTGEVREQFF TGTGCCAGCAGTTTATTTGGGACAGGGGAGGTTCGTGAGCAGTTCTTC
- TRBJ1-3 TRBV7-6 - CASSLSGGNSGNTIYF TGTGCCAGCAGCTTATCGGGGGGTAACTCTGGAAACACCATATATTTT
- TRBJ1-2 TRBV5-6 - CASSLVEGPQYGYTF TGTGCCAGCAGCTTGGTGGAGGGGCCACAATATGGCTACACCTTC
- TRBJ2-5 TRBV6-6 - CASSGGHGETQYF TGTGCCAGCAGTGGCGGTCATGGAGAGACCCAGTACTTC
TRBD1 TRBJ1-3 TRBV9 - CASSADRGVNTIYF TGTGCCAGCAGCGCAGACAGGGGCGTAAACACCATATATTTT
TRBD2 TRBJ2-1 TRBV5-8 once CASSLGGSSYNEQFF TGTGCCAGCAGCTTGGGCGGGAGCTCCTACAATGAGCAGTTCTTC
- TRBJ1-1 TRBV7-9 - CASSSFPGRTEAFF TGTGCCAGCAGCTCTTTTCCGGGGAGAACTGAAGCTTTCTTT
- TRBJ2-3 TRBV29-1 - CSAPSWASTSDTQYF TGCAGCGCCCCAAGTTGGGCTAGCACTTCAGATACGCAGTATTTT
TRBD2 TRBJ2-1 TRBV5-1 - CASSLVAGGPDEQFF TGCGCCAGCAGCTTGGTAGCGGGAGGGCCCGATGAGCAGTTCTTC
- TRBJ2-1 TRBV7-2 few CASSLGPSTTYNEQFF TGTGCCAGCAGCTTAGGCCCCAGCACGACTTACAATGAGCAGTTCTTC
TRBD1 TRBJ2-5 TRBV2 - CASSETGGSETQYF TGTGCCAGCAGTGAAACAGGGGGTTCTGAGACCCAGTACTTC
- TRBJ2-2 TRBV21-1 - CASSKVGNTGELFF TGTGCCAGCAGCAAAGTCGGGAACACCGGGGAGCTGTTTTTT
TRBD1 TRBJ1-2 TRBV6-5 few CASQADRGIGYTF TGTGCCAGCCAAGCGGACAGGGGAATTGGCTACACCTTC
TRBD2 TRBJ2-2 TRBV5-4 - CASSTGRGGPTGELFF TGTGCCAGCAGCACGGGACGGGGAGGGCCTACCGGGGAGCTGTTTTTT
TRBD1 TRBJ2-3 TRBV18 - CASSTRQGSTDTQYF TGTGCCAGCTCAACTAGACAGGGCAGCACAGATACGCAGTATTTT
- TRBJ2-7 TRBV29-1 - CSVGGAGEQYF TGCAGCGTTGGCGGGGCTGGAGAGCAGTACTTC
TRBD2 TRBJ2-5 TRBV4-2 - CASSQEARGGETQYF TGTGCCAGCAGCCAAGAGGCGCGGGGGGGAGAGACCCAGTACTTC
TRBD2 TRBJ2-7 TRBV14 - CASSQASGGAYEQYF TGTGCCAGCAGCCAAGCTAGCGGGGGAGCCTACGAGCAGTACTTC
- TRBJ2-5 TRBV4-3 - CASSQWKGAETQYF TGCGCCAGCAGCCAATGGAAAGGAGCGGAGACCCAGTACTTC
- TRBJ1-2 TRBV19 - CASSSGYGYTF TGTGCCAGTAGTTCAGGGTATGGCTACACCTTC
TRBD1 TRBJ1-2 TRBV7-9 few CASSLERQGATYGYTF TGTGCCAGCAGCTTAGAGAGACAGGGGGCTACCTATGGCTACACCTTC
TRBD1 TRBJ1-1 TRBV19 - CASSIGRGANTEAFF TGTGCCAGTAGTATAGGCAGGGGGGCGAACACTGAAGCTTTCTTT
- TRBJ2-6 TRBV30 - CAWSTRSSGANVLTF TGTGCCTGGAGTACTCGAAGCTCTGGGGCCAACGTCCTGACTTTC
- TRBJ2-1 TRBV6-5 few CASRADTHSYNEQFF TGTGCCAGCAGGGCCGACACTCACTCCTACAATGAGCAGTTCTTC
TRBD1 TRBJ1-2 TRBV7-6 - CASSSRQGLKNYGYTF TGTGCCAGCAGCTCCCGACAGGGTCTCAAGAACTATGGCTACACCTTC
- TRBJ1-2 TRBV11-3 few CASGQGQGGYTF TGTGCCAGCGGTCAGGGGCAGGGTGGCTACACCTTC
- TRBJ2-2 TRBV2 few CASSDQPTSYGELFF TGTGCCAGCAGTGACCAACCCACTAGCTACGGGGAGCTGTTTTTT
TRBD1 TRBJ1-3 TRBV27 few CASRTGFSGNTIYF TGTGCCAGCAGGACAGGGTTTTCTGGAAACACCATATATTTT
- TRBJ2-1 TRBV6-5 once CASSTPNPYNEQFF TGTGCCAGCAGTACCCCTAACCCCTACAATGAGCAGTTCTTC
TRBD1 TRBJ2-2 TRBV29-1 - CSVDRDRANTGELFF TGCAGCGTTGACCGGGACAGGGCGAACACCGGGGAGCTGTTTTTT
- TRBJ2-3 TRBV7-3 - CASSFRRGNTDTQYF TGTGCCAGCAGCTTTCGCCGGGGGAACACAGATACGCAGTATTTT
- TRBJ1-1 TRBV6-6 few CASRPPDSPNTEAFF TGTGCCAGCAGACCCCCAGACAGTCCGAACACTGAAGCTTTCTTT
TRBD2 TRBJ2-5 TRBV5-4 - CASSLSGGETQYF TGTGCCAGCAGCTTATCGGGGGGAGAGACCCAGTACTTC